This TCR beta chain is from a study of OX40 agonist ivuxolimab in advanced cancers. Study results and limitations: What antigens the expanded peripheral T cells recognized was never established.

The assay was immunoSEQ multiplex PCR, and TCRdb's table has in-frame clones only and misses some. The sample consists of around 84,000 clones, approximately 90% of them appearing once. Points on this clone: Its antigen is currently unknown.

Germline V gives CDR1 KGHSH, CDR2 LQKENI. The CDR3 has 15 residues. Trimming stripped 6 bases from V and 5 bases from J, with 17 bases between. The chain combines TRBV18 with TRBJ2-1, with D perhaps TRBD2 (6 bases). The source of this sequence is an adult with an advanced solid tumor such as melanoma, head and neck, liver or kidney cancer. Sequencing used CD4+ or CD8+ T cells sorted from blood, obtained in a trial of the OX40 agonist ivuxolimab. The CDR3 DNA is TGTGCCAGCTCTGTCCGACTAGTGGGGGACAATGAGCAGTTCTTC. This encodes CASSVRLVGDNEQFF.